This paragraph covers one T cell receptor beta chain sequence. The CDR3 loop spans 16 amino acids. The V gene lost 1 base and the J gene lost 1 base, with 13 bases spanning the gap. The germline gives CDR1 LGHDT, CDR2 YNNKEL (reference sequence). The sample originates from a study of blood T cell repertoires in COVID-19. Repertoires were generated with immunoSEQ multiplex PCR, while TCRdb's copy carries only in-frame clones and drops some. The table has 25,000 to 35,000 clones, roughly 87% seen once. The sample was peripheral blood. This chain joins TRBV3-1 (or the pseudogene TRBV3-2) and TRBJ2-5; TRBD1 is a possible D gene (6 bases). This TCR came from a man between 60 and 75 years old with COVID-19, enrolled during active disease. The CDR3 DNA reads TGTGCCAGCAGCCAAGTCCCCAACAGGGCCCAAGAGACCCAGTACTTC. It translates to CASSQVPNRAQETQYF.